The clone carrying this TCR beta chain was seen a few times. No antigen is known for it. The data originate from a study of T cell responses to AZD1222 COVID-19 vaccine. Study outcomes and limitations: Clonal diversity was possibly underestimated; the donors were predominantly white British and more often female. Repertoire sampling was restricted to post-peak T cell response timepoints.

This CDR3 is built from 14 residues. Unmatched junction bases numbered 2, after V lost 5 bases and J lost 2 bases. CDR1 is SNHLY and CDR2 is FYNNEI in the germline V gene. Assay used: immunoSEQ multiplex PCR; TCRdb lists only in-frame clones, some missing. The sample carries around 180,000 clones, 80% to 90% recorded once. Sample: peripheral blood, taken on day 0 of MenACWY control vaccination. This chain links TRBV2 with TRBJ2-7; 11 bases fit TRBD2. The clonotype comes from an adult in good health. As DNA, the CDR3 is TGTGCCAGCAGTCAACTAGCGGGAGCCTACGAGCAGTACTTC. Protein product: CASSQLAGAYEQYF.